This T cell receptor (beta chain) is drawn from a study of T cell responses to AZD1222 COVID-19 vaccine. Overall study findings and caveats: After the peak T cell response, and only then, were repertoires sampled. Baseline seropositives among AZD1222 recipients totaled only six or seven.

The germline V and J ends were trimmed by 4 bases and 1 base, with 12 bases remaining between them. The CDR3 consists of 14 residues. Looked up from germline, CDR1 is SGHDT and CDR2 is YYEEEE. Sequencing used immunoSEQ multiplex PCR; TCRdb keeps in-frame clones, though not all of them. This table has about 180,000 clones, roughly 88% appearing once. This clone is a singleton in its sample. What it recognizes is unknown. This specimen was peripheral blood, taken on day 0 of AZD1222 vaccination. The sequence came from an adult in good health. This chain joins TRBV5-6 and TRBJ2-7; perhaps D is TRBD1 or TRBD2 (5 bases each). This chain's CDR3 is CASSLGGISYEQYF. CDR3 DNA sequence: TGTGCCAGCAGCCTTGGGGGAATTTCCTACGAGCAGTACTTC.